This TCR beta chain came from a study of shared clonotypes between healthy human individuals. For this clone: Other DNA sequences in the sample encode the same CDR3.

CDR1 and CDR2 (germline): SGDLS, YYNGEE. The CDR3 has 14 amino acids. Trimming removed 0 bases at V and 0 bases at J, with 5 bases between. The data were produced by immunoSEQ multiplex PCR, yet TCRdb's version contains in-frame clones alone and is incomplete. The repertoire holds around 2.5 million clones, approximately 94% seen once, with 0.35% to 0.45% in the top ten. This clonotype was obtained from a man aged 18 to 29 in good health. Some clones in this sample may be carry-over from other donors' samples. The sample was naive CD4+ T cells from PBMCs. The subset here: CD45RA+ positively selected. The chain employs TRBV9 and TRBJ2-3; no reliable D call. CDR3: CASSVGQSTDTQYF. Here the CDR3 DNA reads TGTGCCAGCAGCGTAGGGCAGAGCACAGATACGCAGTATTTT.